This TCR beta chain is drawn from a study of blood T cells in healthy people across ages. Study observations and caveats: Both naive CD4+ cell counts and diversity were greater in long-lived donors than in aged donors.

Samples each yielded at least 5 micrograms of total RNA. Germline loops: CDR1 SQVTM, CDR2 ANQGSEA. V lost 6 bases, J lost 2 bases, and 9 bases stayed unmatched. The CDR3 has 14 amino acids. In the case of this clonotype: As yet, its antigen is unknown.

Primers used in a second PCR of about 6 to 11 cycles were a sample-barcoded 5' primer and a J-beta primer mix. TCRdb itself ran the 5' RACE reads through MiXCR, one entry per CDR3 protein. The sample lists fewer than 1,200,000 distinct CDR3 sequences; 20% to 25% were seen once. These same records also appear under a second study, on T cells of mothers and their children.

This TCR was sampled from a girl aged 2-10 years in good health. The chain has TRBV29-1 and TRBJ2-5; 7 nucleotides match TRBD1. Sequencing was performed on blood. CDR3 sequence reads: CSVTDPGQQETQYF. The CDR3 DNA follows: TGCAGCGTCACGGACCCGGGACAGCAAGAGACCCAGTACTTC.